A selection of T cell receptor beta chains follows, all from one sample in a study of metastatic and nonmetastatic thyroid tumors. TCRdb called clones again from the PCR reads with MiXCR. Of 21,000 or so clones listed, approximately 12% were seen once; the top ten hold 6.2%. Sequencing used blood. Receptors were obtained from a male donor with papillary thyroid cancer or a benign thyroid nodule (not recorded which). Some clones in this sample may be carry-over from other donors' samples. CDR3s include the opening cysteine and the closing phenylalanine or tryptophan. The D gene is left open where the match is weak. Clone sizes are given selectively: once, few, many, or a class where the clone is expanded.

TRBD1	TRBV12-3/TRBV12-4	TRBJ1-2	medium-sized	CASSGDRGLYGYTF	TGTGCCAGCAGTGGGGACAGGGGGCTCTATGGCTACACCTTC
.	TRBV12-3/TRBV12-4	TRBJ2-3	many	CASSLIAPSTDTQYF	TGTGCCAGCAGTTTAATAGCGCCCAGCACAGATACGCAGTATTTT
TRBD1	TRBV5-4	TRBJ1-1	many	CASSLAGRGDTEAFF	TGTGCCAGCAGCTTGGCGGGCAGGGGGGACACTGAAGCTTTCTTT
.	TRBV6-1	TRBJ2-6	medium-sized	CASSPRFSGANVLTF	TGTGCCAGCAGCCCCAGATTCTCTGGGGCCAACGTCCTGACTTTC
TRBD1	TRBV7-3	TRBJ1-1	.	CASSQTGMGEAFF	TGTGCCAGCAGCCAGACAGGGATGGGTGAAGCTTTCTTT
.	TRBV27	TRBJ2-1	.	CASSLRSGGRSSYNEQFF	TGTGCCAGCAGTTTAAGGTCCGGCGGGCGAAGCTCCTACAATGAGCAGTTCTTC
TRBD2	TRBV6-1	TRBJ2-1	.	CASSLTSTRYNEQFF	TGTGCCAGCAGCTTGACTAGCACTCGCTACAATGAGCAGTTCTTC
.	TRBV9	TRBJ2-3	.	CASSAGTASTDTQYF	TGTGCCAGCAGCGCAGGGACTGCTAGCACAGATACGCAGTATTTT
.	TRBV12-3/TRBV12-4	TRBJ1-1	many	CASSFMGMNTEAFF	TGTGCCAGCAGTTTCATGGGAATGAACACTGAAGCTTTCTTT
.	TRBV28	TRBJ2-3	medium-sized	CASSPRFETQYF	TGTGCCAGCAGTCCCCGCTTCGAGACGCAGTATTTT
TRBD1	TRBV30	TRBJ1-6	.	CAWSNGQDNSPLHF	TGTGCCTGGAGTAACGGACAGGACAATTCACCCCTCCACTTT
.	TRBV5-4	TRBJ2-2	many	CASSLGSSRTTGELFF	TGTGCCAGCAGCTTGGGTTCTAGTCGAACAACCGGGGAGCTGTTTTTT